This TCR beta chain was recorded in a study of blood T cell repertoires in COVID-19. Germline CDR1 reads MGHRA; CDR2 reads YSYEKL. The CDR3 contains 15 residues. V was clipped by 4 bases and J by 3 bases; unmatched bases: 3. As originally analysed: Nucleated cell number was recorded as an estimate derived from reference gene primer amplification. TCRdb keeps only in-frame clones here, not all; method: immunoSEQ multiplex PCR. That table is the source of V, J and clone size, and D and trimming were worked out from the DNA. The sample has fewer than 300,000 clones, around 89% seen once. Adults between about 18 and 89 years of age took part from more than 20 US areas. Clinical history as reported by participants underpinned cohort assignment.

This sequence joins TRBV4-1 and TRBJ2-5; 12 nucleotides agree with TRBD2. This clonotype originated in a man aged 40-49 years who had recovered from COVID-19. The material sequenced was PBMCs or T cells enriched from blood (not recorded which). CDR3 sequence: CASSPASGGEETQYF. In DNA form, the CDR3 reads TGCGCCAGCAGCCCGGCTAGCGGGGGGGAAGAGACCCAGTACTTC.